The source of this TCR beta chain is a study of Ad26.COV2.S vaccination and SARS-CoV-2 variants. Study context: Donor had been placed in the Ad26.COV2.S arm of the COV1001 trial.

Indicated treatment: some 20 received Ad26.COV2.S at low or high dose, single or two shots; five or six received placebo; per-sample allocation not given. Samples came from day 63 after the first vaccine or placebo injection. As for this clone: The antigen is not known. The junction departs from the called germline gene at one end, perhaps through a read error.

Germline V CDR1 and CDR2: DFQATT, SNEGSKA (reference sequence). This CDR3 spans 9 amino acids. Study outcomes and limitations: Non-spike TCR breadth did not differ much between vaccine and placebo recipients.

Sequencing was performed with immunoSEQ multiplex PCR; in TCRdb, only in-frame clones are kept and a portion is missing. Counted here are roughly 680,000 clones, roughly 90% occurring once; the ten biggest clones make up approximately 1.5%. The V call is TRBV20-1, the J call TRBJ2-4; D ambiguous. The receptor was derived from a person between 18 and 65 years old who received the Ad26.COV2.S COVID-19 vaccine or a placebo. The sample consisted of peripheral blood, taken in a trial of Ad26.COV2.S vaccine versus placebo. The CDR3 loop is CSASLGWAF. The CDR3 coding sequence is TGCAGTGCTAGCCTAGGGTGGGCCTTC.